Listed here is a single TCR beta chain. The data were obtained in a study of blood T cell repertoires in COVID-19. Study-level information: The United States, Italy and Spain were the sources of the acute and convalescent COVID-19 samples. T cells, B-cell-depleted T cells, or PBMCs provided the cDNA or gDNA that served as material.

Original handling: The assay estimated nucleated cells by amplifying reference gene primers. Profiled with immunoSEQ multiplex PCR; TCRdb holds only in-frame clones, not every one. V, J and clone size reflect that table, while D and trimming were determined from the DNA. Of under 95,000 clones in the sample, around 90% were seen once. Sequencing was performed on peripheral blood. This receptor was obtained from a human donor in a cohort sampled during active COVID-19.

This CDR3 is CASSIPTGSNEKLFF. The CDR3 region has the DNA TGCGCCAGCAGCATACCTACAGGTTCTAATGAAAAACTGTTTTTT. The chain joins TRBV5-1 to TRBJ1-4; D is perhaps TRBD1 (5 bases). Germline V gives CDR1 SGHRS, CDR2 YFSETQ. V lost 4 bases, J lost 3 bases, and 13 bases lay in between. The CDR3 is 15 residues long. The complete variable domain, with remaining parts taken from reference TRBV5-1 and TRBJ1-4, reads KAGVTQTPRYLIKTRGQQVTLSCSPISGHRSVSWYQQTPGQGLQFLFEYFSETQRNKGNFPGRFSGRQFSNSRSEMNVSTLELGDSALYLCASSIPTGSNEKLFFGSGTQLSVL.